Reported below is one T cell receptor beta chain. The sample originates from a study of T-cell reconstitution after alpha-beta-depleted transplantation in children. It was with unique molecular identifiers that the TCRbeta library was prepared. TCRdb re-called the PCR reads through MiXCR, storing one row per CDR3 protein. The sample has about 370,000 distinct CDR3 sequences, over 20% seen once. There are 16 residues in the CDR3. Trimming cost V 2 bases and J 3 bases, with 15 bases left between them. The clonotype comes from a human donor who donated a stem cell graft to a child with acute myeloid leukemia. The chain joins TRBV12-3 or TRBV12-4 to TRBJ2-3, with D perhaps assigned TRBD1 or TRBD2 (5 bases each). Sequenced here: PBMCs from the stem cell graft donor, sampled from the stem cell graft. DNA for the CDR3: TGTGCCAGCAGTTTATGGCAGGGAGTAGGGACAGATACGCAGTATTTT. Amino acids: CASSLWQGVGTDTQYF.